This T cell receptor (beta chain) was sequenced during a study of technical replicates of blood from several donors. Germline V gives CDR1 SGHTA, CDR2 FQGNSA. The CDR3 consists of 16 residues. V lost 8 bases, J lost 5 bases, and 14 bases stayed unmatched. Produced via immunoSEQ multiplex PCR; TCRdb's table is partial and in-frame only. The table lists about 76,000 clones, around 85% of them singletons, with about 5% in the top ten. V usage is TRBV7-2 and J usage is TRBJ2-7, with 11 bases lining up with TRBD2. The source material was PBMCs. This clonotype was sampled from a human donor in good health. Some clones in this sample may be carry-over from other donors' samples. CDR3 sequence (DNA): TGTGCCAGCGCTGTGAGCTCTAGCGGGGGGCAGGACGAGCAGTACTTC. Protein sequence: CASAVSSSGGQDEQYF.